A selection of T cell receptor beta chains follows, all from one sample in a study of T and B cells in COVID-19 patients. One entry per CDR3 protein, called by TCRdb with MiXCR from the multiplex PCR reads. The sample shows about 7,000 distinct CDR3 sequences, 31% of them seen only once. Sequenced input: blood. The source of these receptors is a human donor with active COVID-19. Each CDR3 is given with its conserved first and last residue. D genes are given only for firm matches. Clone size is stated in some rows and not others, as once, few, many or a class when expanded.

J gene: TRBJ2-3; clone size: few; D gene: TRBD2; V gene: TRBV6-1; CDR3 DNA: TGTGCCAGCAGCGCTTTAGCGGGGGGCTCAGATACGCAGTATTTT; CDR3 protein: CASSALAGGSDTQYF
J gene: TRBJ2-2; clone size: NA; D gene: NA; V gene: TRBV7-6; CDR3 DNA: TGTGCCAGCAGCCAGACAGGACAGAACACCGGGGAGCTGTTTTTT; CDR3 protein: CASSQTGQNTGELFF
J gene: TRBJ1-4; clone size: NA; D gene: NA; V gene: TRBV6-4; CDR3 DNA: TGTGCCAGCAGTGGTTCCACAGGGCGAACTAATGAAAAACCGTTTTTT; CDR3 protein: CASSGSTGRTNEKPFF
J gene: TRBJ2-2; clone size: NA; D gene: NA; V gene: TRBV7-2; CDR3 DNA: TGTGCCAGCAACTCCAGAAGAACGTCGAACACCGGGGAGCTGTTTTTT; CDR3 protein: CASNSRRTSNTGELFF
J gene: TRBJ1-6; clone size: NA; D gene: NA; V gene: TRBV12-3/TRBV12-4; CDR3 DNA: TGTGCCAGCAGTGTTGAAGCGAGGAGGGCATTCCTCCACTTT; CDR3 protein: CASSVEARRAFLHF
J gene: TRBJ2-2; clone size: few; D gene: NA; V gene: TRBV6-2/TRBV6-3; CDR3 DNA: TGTGCCAGCAGTTGGGGGCAGGTTGCCACCGGGGAGCTGTTTTTT; CDR3 protein: CASSWGQVATGELFF
J gene: TRBJ2-1; clone size: medium-sized; D gene: NA; V gene: TRBV18; CDR3 DNA: TGTGCCAGCTCTCCCGCGGGGTTGAACTACAATGAGCAGTTCTTC; CDR3 protein: CASSPAGLNYNEQFF
J gene: TRBJ2-1; clone size: once; D gene: TRBD2; V gene: TRBV4-1; CDR3 DNA: TGCGCCAGCAGCCAAATGACTAGCGGGGGGGCGCTGGGGCGCAATGAGCAGTTCTTC; CDR3 protein: CASSQMTSGGALGRNEQFF
J gene: TRBJ2-5; clone size: NA; D gene: NA; V gene: TRBV6-5; CDR3 DNA: TGTGCCAGCTTCAGACAGGCGGAGACCCAGTACTTC; CDR3 protein: CASFRQAETQYF
J gene: TRBJ1-5; clone size: few; D gene: NA; V gene: TRBV6-5; CDR3 DNA: TGTGCCAGCAGTTCACGAGGGGGAAATAGCAATCAGCCCCAGCATTTT; CDR3 protein: CASSSRGGNSNQPQHF